The 26 T cell receptor beta chains in this list originate from one sample, sequenced in a study of T cells in Graves' hyperthyroidism and ophthalmopathy. Amplification of TCR beta CDR3 regions used RNA as the template. RT-PCR in the first round (using the HTBI primer set) targeted the TCR CDR3. MiXCR, run by TCRdb on the multiplex PCR reads, gives a single entry per CDR3 protein. The table has around 300,000 distinct CDR3 sequences, roughly 15% seen once. Sequenced material: blood. The receptors were gathered from a woman aged 35 to 49 with Graves' ophthalmopathy.

J is TRBJ2-1 and V is TRBV12-3 or TRBV12-4; 12 bases line up with TRBD1. Germline trimming cut 5 bases from V and 10 bases from J; bases unmatched to any gene: 12. The CDR3 sequence is 16 residues long. This CDR3 reads CASSRNPGQGAREQFF. The CDR3 coding sequence is TGTGCCAGCAGTCGAAACCCGGGACAGGGGGCCCGCGAGCAGTTCTTC.

This chain connects TRBV3-1 to TRBJ2-7; D is possibly TRBD1 (6 bases). Looked up from germline, CDR1 is LGHDT and CDR2 is YNNKEL (reference sequence). V lost 4 bases and J lost 3, with 16 bases in between. The CDR3 spans 15 residues. CDR3 in DNA: TGTGCCAGCAGCCCAGGGGTCGTTCATAGCTACGAGCAGTACTTC. It specifies CASSPGVVHSYEQYF.

This clonotype was observed many times. V is TRBV10-3 and J is TRBJ1-5; TRBD1 matches 8 bases. The length of the CDR3 is 15 residues. Germline CDR1 and CDR2: ENHRY and SYGVKD. J lost 0 bases, V lost 8 bases, and 6 bases had no gene match. The CDR3, as DNA: TGTGCCATCGGCGGACAGGGATATAGCAATCAGCCCCAGCATTTT. Its protein is CAIGGQGYSNQPQHF.

This clonotype turned up a few times. Germline and junction disagree at one end, which may indicate a read error. The V gene is TRBV30, the J gene TRBJ2-3, with 14 bases lining up with TRBD2. In germline, CDR1 is GTSNPN, CDR2 SVGIG (reference sequence). The CDR3 runs to 18 residues. As DNA, the CDR3 is TGTGCCTGGAGTGCCGCGTTAGGACTAGCGGGAGGCACGGATACGCAGTATTTT. Translating it yields CAWSAALGLAGGTDTQYF.

There are many counts of this clonotype. The genes are TRBV27 and TRBJ2-7, with a possible D match to TRBD1 (5 bases). This CDR3 is 13 amino acids long. Trimming removed 5 bases from V and 0 bases from J, with 8 bases in between. Per germline, CDR1 MNHEY and CDR2 SMNVEV (reference sequence). CDR3 nucleotide sequence: TGTGCCAGCAGTCCAGGGTTCTCCTACGAGCAGTACTTC. Translated: CASSPGFSYEQYF.

The chain joins TRBV7-6 to TRBJ2-7; maybe TRBD1 (5 bases). Trimming removed 6 bases at V and 3 bases at J, with 15 bases between. From germline, CDR1 is SGHVS and CDR2 FNYEAQ. The CDR3 has 14 amino acids. The CDR3 region is CASSSLGRDYEQYF. DNA for the CDR3: TGTGCCAGCAGTTCTCTCGGCAGGGACTACGAGCAGTACTTC.

V usage is TRBV7-9 and J usage is TRBJ2-5; D not resolved. CDR3 length: 12 residues. Trimming took off 3 bases at V and 4 bases at J, with 6 bases between the two ends. CDR1 is SEHNR and CDR2 is FQNEAQ in the germline V gene (reference sequence). The DNA for the CDR3 is TGTGCCAGCAGCTTCGACCGAGAGACCCAGTACTTC. Its translation: CASSFDRETQYF.

This clonotype was seen many times. The chain is built from TRBV5-1 and TRBJ2-1; 10 bases align to TRBD1. This CDR3 is built from 16 residues. Per germline, CDR1 SGHRS and CDR2 YFSETQ. Trimming removed 0 bases from V and 6 bases from J; junction bases left unmatched: 6. Here the CDR3 DNA reads TGCGCCAGCAGCTTGGAGTACCGGGACAGGGGCAATGAGCAGTTCTTC. As protein: CASSLEYRDRGNEQFF. Filled out from reference TRBV5-1 and TRBJ2-1, the complete variable domain reads KAGVTQTPRYLIKTRGQQVTLSCSPISGHRSVSWYQQTPGQGLQFLFEYFSETQRNKGNFPGRFSGRQFSNSRSEMNVSTLELGDSALYLCASSLEYRDRGNEQFFGPGTRLTVL.

This clonotype came up many times. This CDR3 is CASIASGVFAEAFF. The CDR3 region has the DNA TGTGCCAGCATCGCCTCAGGGGTTTTTGCTGAAGCTTTCTTT. This rearrangement joins TRBV6-1 to TRBJ1-1; tentatively, D is TRBD1 (6 bases). The germline gives CDR1 MNHNS, CDR2 SASEGT. V lost 7 bases, J lost 6 bases, and 18 bases lay in between. The CDR3 spans 14 residues.

Only a few counts were recorded for this clonotype. This chain connects TRBV18 to TRBJ2-3; 13 bases are a match to TRBD2. The CDR3 is 18 amino acids. The V gene end was trimmed by 1 base and the J gene end by 4 bases; junction bases not matched to a gene: 8. Per germline, CDR1 KGHSH and CDR2 LQKENI. CDR3 nucleotide sequence: TGTGCCAGCTCACCACAAAGGACTAGCGGGAGCAAAGCAGATACGCAGTATTTT. It yields the protein CASSPQRTSGSKADTQYF.

This clonotype was detected a few times. The V call is TRBV10-3, the J call TRBJ1-1; 8 positions agree with TRBD1. The CDR3 spans 17 residues. CDR1 and CDR2 from the germline V gene are ENHRY and SYGVKD. Trimming removed 0 bases from V and 0 bases from J; junction bases left unmatched: 6. The CDR3 DNA is TGTGCCATCAGTGAGTCCATGGGGACAGGAATGAACACTGAAGCTTTCTTT. Its protein product is CAISESMGTGMNTEAFF.

On this clonotype itself: One junction end disagrees with the germline gene, perhaps due to a read error. DNA for the CDR3: TGTGCCAGCAGTCACCTCTACGAGCAGTGCTTC. This translates into CASSHLYEQCF. The V call is TRBV28, the J call TRBJ2-7, with no clear D. Germline V gives CDR1 MDHEN, CDR2 SYDVKM. The CDR3 contains 11 residues.

This clonotype occurred a few times. The chain links TRBV5-4 to TRBJ2-1; 8 nucleotides align to TRBD1. This CDR3 contains 15 residues. V lost 4 bases, J lost 2 bases, and 5 bases stayed unmatched. Germline CDR1 and CDR2: SGHNT and YYREEE (reference sequence). The CDR3 nucleotides are TGTGCCAGCAGCCCCCGGGACAGGCCCTACAATGAGCAGTTCTTC. Protein: CASSPRDRPYNEQFF.

This clonotype has at least ten counts. This sequence joins TRBV11-2 and TRBJ2-5; TRBD2 is a possible D gene (5 bases). The V gene's germline CDR1 is SGHAT and CDR2 FQNNGV. The CDR3 covers 14 residues. The germline V and J ends were trimmed by 1 base and 5 bases, with 11 bases remaining between them. The CDR3 protein is CASSLGVGVETQYF. In DNA, the CDR3 is TGTGCCAGCAGCTTAGGAGTGGGAGTTGAGACCCAGTACTTC. Looking up the rest from reference TRBV11-2 and TRBJ2-5 gives the full variable domain: EAGVAQSPRYKIIEKRQSVAFWCNPISGHATLYWYQQILGQGPKLLIQFQNNGVVDDSQLPKDRFSAERLKGVDSTLKIQPAKLEDSAVYLCASSLGVGVETQYFGPGTRLLVL.

The table lists this clonotype with a few counts. The chain links TRBV19 to TRBJ2-5; D perhaps matches TRBD2 (5 bases). The CDR3 loop spans 15 amino acids. Trimming pared 3 bases from V and 3 bases from J, leaving 14 bases between. The germline V gene has CDR1 LNHDA and CDR2 SQIVND (reference sequence). The CDR3 reads CASSIGGLQKETQYF. DNA for the CDR3: TGTGCCAGTAGTATTGGAGGACTTCAAAAAGAGACCCAGTACTTC.

V gene TRBV6-5 combines with J gene TRBJ2-7, with unresolved D. Trimming took off 0 bases at V and 4 bases at J, with 10 bases between the two ends. CDR1 and CDR2 from the germline V gene are MNHEY and SVGAGI. This CDR3 is built from 14 residues. This CDR3 is CASSYSLAQYEQYF. CDR3 nucleotide sequence: TGTGCCAGCAGTTACTCCCTCGCTCAGTACGAGCAGTACTTC.

A few counts support this clonotype. J is TRBJ1-2 and V is TRBV7-2; tentative D call: TRBD1 (5 bases). CDR3 size: 14 residues. Germline CDR1 reads SGHTA; CDR2 reads FQGNSA. Trimming removed 5 bases from V and 6 bases from J, with 16 bases in between. The CDR3 DNA reads TGTGCCAGCAGCAGGGGATCTATGACAGATGGCTACACCTTC. As protein: CASSRGSMTDGYTF.

This clonotype was picked up many times. This chain joins TRBV6-1 and TRBJ1-6; 7 bases agree with TRBD1. The CDR3 runs to 14 residues. Losses at the gene ends were 7 bases for V and 7 bases for J; bases not matched to a gene: 7. Germline-derived CDR1 and CDR2 are MNHNS and SASEGT. The CDR3 DNA is TGTGCCAGCACCTCGTTACAGGGGAATTCACCCCTCCACTTT. Translation: CASTSLQGNSPLHF.

This clonotype was detected only a few times. The chain has TRBV20-1 and TRBJ2-2, with TRBD2 matching over 11 bases. The V gene end was trimmed by 5 bases and the J gene end by 4 bases; junction bases not matched to a gene: 12. This CDR3 is 17 amino acids long. Germline CDR1 DFQATT, CDR2 SNEGSKA (reference sequence). The CDR3 protein is CSALKLSGTSGTGELFF. CDR3 bases: TGCAGTGCTCTCAAACTCTCCGGGACTAGCGGCACCGGGGAGCTGTTTTTT.

This clonotype has ten or more counts. V usage is TRBV12-3 or TRBV12-4 and J usage is TRBJ1-1, with D perhaps TRBD1 (6 bases). V lost 1 base and J lost 4, with 13 bases in between. The CDR3 totals 15 residues. Here the CDR3 DNA reads TGTGCCAGCAGTTTAGTAGCGGGGGCGGCCACTGAAGCTTTCTTT. It codes for CASSLVAGAATEAFF.

The chain carries TRBV28 and TRBJ2-2, with 11 nucleotides matching TRBD2. Trimming cost V 3 bases and J 12 bases; bases outside gene matches: 6. Germline V gives CDR1 MDHEN, CDR2 SYDVKM. CDR3 size: 14 residues. CDR3 in amino acids: CASSLTSGNEKLFF. CDR3 DNA sequence: TGTGCCAGCAGTTTGACTAGCGGGAATGAGAAGCTGTTTTTT.

In this sample, this clonotype turned up many times. The chain carries TRBV20-1 and TRBJ1-1; D is uncertain. This CDR3 is 14 amino acids long. CDR1 is DFQATT and CDR2 is SNEGSKA in the germline V gene (reference sequence). V lost 1 base, J lost 5 bases, and 14 bases lay in between. Here the CDR3 DNA reads TGCAGTGCTAGAGCACGGGGTTATAAAACTGAAGCTTTCTTT. Its translation: CSARARGYKTEAFF.

This clonotype was recorded many times. J is TRBJ1-1 and V is TRBV7-9; D not resolved. V was pared by 1 base and J by 3 bases, with 9 bases between. This CDR3 has 14 amino acids. Germline CDR1 is SEHNR and CDR2 is FQNEAQ (reference sequence). In nucleotides, the CDR3 is TGTGCCAGCAGCTTAGTCGGAAGATACACTGAAGCTTTCTTT. It translates to CASSLVGRYTEAFF.

This clonotype was detected a few times. V gene TRBV9 combines with J gene TRBJ2-3; the D is unclear. CDR3 length: 14 residues. Between the trimmed V and J ends, which lost 0 bases and 6 bases, there was a span of 11 bases. Germline values: CDR1 SGDLS, CDR2 YYNGEE. The CDR3 DNA follows: TGTGCCAGCAGCGTAGACCTAGGCGTCGATACGCAGTATTTT. Translated, it gives CASSVDLGVDTQYF.

The genes are TRBV5-1 and TRBJ2-5, with D possibly TRBD2 on 5 matching bases. The CDR3 covers 13 residues. The V gene's germline CDR1 is SGHRS and CDR2 YFSETQ. The germline V and J ends were trimmed by 0 bases and 5 bases, with 8 bases remaining between them. CDR3 bases: TGCGCCAGCAGCTTGGAAACGGGGGAGACCCAGTACTTC. Its protein is CASSLETGETQYF.

This clonotype was counted many times. The rearrangement links TRBV3-1 to TRBJ1-1; no firm D call. CDR1 LGHDT and CDR2 YNNKEL come from the germline V gene (reference sequence). CDR3 length equals 14 residues. The ends were cut back, 4 bases at V and 1 base at J, with 10 bases in the middle. As DNA, the CDR3 is TGTGCCAGCAGCCCAAATCACCGGAACACTGAAGCTTTCTTT. Encoded protein: CASSPNHRNTEAFF.